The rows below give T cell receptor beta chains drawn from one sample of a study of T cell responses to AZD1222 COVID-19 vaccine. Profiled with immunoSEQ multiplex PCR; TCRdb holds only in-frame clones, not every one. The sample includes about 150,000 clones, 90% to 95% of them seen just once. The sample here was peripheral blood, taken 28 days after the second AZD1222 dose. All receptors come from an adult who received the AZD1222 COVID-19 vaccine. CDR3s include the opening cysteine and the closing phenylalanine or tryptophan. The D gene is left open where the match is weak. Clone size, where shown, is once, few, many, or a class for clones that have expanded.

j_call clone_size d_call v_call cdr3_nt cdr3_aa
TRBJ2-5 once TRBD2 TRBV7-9 TGTGCCAGCAGCCCCCTCCCGTGGCGGGGGGGGTTAGAAGAGACCCAGTACTTC CASSPLPWRGGLEETQYF
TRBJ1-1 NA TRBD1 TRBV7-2 TGTGCCAGCAGCACATCCGGGACAGGTTATACTGAAGCTTTCTTT CASSTSGTGYTEAFF
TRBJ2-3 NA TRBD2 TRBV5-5 TGTGCCAGCAGCTTGACTAGCGGGGAATACACAGATACGTCGCAGTATTTT CASSLTSGEYTDTSQYF
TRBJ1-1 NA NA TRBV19 TGTGCCAGTAGTTCGGGCCGTGAAGCTTTCTTT CASSSGREAFF
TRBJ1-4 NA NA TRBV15 TGTGCCACCAGCAGAGACCGCACGCAGGGTATGGGAAAACTGTTTTTT CATSRDRTQGMGKLFF
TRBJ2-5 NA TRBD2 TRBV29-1 TGCAGCGTTGGGACTAGCGTGGGGGTGGAGACCCAGTACTTC CSVGTSVGVETQYF
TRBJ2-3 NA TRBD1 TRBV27 TGTGCCAGCAGTTGGTTGACAGGGAGTGGGAGCACAGATACGCAGTATTTT CASSWLTGSGSTDTQYF
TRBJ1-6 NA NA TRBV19 TGTGCCAGTATGCAGGGAAACCATAATTCACCCCTCCACTTT CASMQGNHNSPLHF
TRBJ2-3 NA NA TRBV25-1 TGTGCCAGCAGGATAGGAGGCGGACTCACAGATACGCAGTATTTT CASRIGGGLTDTQYF
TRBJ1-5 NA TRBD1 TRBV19 TGTGCCAGTAGTATCACAGGGGATAATCAGCCCCAGCATTTT CASSITGDNQPQHF
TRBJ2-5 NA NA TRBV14 TGTGCCAGCAGCCCTAGAAAGGATTTTTGGTTAGGAGAGACCCAGTACTTC CASSPRKDFWLGETQYF
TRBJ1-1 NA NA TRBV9 TGTGCCAGCAGCGTAAGGGCAGGATGGGGCACTGAAGCTTTCTTT CASSVRAGWGTEAFF
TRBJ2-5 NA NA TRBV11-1 TGTGCCAGCAGCTGGGGAGGGACATCAGGGGAGACCCAGTACTTC CASSWGGTSGETQYF
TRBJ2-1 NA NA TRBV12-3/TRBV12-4 TGTGCCAGCGGGAACAATGAGCAGTTCTTC CASGNNEQFF
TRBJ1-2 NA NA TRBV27 TGTGCCAGCAGTTTAAACGGCCGAAGCTACACCTTC CASSLNGRSYTF
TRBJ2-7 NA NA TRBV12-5 TGTGCTAGTGCCAGGGACGGGGGCTACGAGCAGTACTTC CASARDGGYEQYF
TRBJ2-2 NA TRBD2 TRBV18 TGTGCCAGCTCACCACCGGCGGGAGGGAGGACCGGGGAGCTGTTTTTT CASSPPAGGRTGELFF
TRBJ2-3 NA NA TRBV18 TGTGCCAGTTCCGGCCTCGGCACAGATACGCAGTATTTT CASSGLGTDTQYF
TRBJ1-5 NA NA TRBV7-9 TGTGCCAGCAGCCCCGACTTGGATCAGCCCCAGCATTTT CASSPDLDQPQHF